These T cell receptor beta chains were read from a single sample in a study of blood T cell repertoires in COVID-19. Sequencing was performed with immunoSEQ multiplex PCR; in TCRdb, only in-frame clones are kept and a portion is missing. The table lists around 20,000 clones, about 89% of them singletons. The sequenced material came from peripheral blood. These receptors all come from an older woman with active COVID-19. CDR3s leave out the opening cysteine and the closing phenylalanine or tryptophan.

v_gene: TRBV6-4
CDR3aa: ASSDSGGGTEAF

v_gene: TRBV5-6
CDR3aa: ASTFRATGGGTEAF

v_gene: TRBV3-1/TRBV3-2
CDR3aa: ASSAAGIEAF

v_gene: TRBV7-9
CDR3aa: ASSPNPTNEKLF

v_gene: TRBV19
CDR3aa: ARKQCPGNTIY

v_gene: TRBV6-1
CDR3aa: ASSGTRGLGDYEQY

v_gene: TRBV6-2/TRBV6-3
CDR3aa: ASSYPGRYEQY

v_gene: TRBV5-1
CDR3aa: ASSRDRSSYNEQF

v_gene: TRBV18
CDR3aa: ASSPHAGSNTEAF

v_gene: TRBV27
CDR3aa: ASRPTGFLYNEQF

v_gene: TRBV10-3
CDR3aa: AISGTGGGYGYT

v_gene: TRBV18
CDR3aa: ASSPPVAPDTQY

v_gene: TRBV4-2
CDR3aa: ASRRGGLDEQF

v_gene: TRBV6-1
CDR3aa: ASSEQWGQLYGYT

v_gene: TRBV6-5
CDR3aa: ASSLQPGTGNTIY

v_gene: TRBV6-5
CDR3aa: ASRQGPYEQY

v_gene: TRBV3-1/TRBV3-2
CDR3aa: ASSQPMTSGGYEQY

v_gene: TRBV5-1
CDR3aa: ASSLDGQGRGGNTIY

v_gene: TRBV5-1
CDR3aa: ASSLGARGFQGTEAF

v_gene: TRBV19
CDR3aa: ASSIGWGTVGESTEAF

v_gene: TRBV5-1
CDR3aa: ASSLDRGGDTQY

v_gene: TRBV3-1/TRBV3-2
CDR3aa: ASSQEPPGGNEQF

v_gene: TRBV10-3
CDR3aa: AISESRLATSTDTQY

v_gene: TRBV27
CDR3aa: ASSSSPVSEQY

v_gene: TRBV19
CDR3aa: ASSVTVMNTEAF

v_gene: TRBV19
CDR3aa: ASSADRGSYNEQF

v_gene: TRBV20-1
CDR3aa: SASIVDEQY

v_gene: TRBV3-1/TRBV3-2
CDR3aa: ASSHTPTGDQETQY

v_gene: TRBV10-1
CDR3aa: ASSQGANTGELF

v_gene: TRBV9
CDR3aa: ASSASTGMGYEQY